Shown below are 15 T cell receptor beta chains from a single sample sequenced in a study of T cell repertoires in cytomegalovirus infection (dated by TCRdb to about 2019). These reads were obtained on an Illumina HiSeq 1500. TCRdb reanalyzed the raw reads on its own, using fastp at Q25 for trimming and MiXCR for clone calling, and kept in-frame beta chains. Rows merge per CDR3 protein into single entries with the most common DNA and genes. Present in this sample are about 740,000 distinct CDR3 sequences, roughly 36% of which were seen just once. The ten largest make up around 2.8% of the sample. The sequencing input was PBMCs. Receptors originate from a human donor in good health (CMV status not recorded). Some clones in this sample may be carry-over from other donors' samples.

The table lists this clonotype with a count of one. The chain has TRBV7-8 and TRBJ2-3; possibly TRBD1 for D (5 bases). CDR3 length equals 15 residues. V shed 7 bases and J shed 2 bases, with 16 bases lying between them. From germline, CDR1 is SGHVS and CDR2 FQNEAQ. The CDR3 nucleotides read TGTGCCAGCACCCCTCAAGGGGCAGACACAGATACGCAGTATTTT. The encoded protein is CASTPQGADTDTQYF.

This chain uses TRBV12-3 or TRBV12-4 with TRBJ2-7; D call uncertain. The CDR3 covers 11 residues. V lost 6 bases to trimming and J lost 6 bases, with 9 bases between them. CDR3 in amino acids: CASRAESEQYF. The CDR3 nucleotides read TGTGCCAGCAGGGCAGAGTCCGAGCAGTACTTC.

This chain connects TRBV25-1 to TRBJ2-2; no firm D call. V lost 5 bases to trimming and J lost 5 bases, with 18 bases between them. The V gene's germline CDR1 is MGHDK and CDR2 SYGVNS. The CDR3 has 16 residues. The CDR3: CASSRSTPRQTGELFF. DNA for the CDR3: TGTGCCAGCAGTCGCTCAACCCCAAGACAAACCGGGGAGCTGTTTTTT.

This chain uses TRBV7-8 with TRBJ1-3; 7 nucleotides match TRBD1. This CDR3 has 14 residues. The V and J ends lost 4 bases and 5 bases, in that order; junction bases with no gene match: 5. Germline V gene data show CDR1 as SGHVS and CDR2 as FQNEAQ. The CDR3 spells CASSSRTGRNTIYF. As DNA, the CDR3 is TGTGCCAGCAGCTCCCGGACAGGACGAAACACCATATATTTT.

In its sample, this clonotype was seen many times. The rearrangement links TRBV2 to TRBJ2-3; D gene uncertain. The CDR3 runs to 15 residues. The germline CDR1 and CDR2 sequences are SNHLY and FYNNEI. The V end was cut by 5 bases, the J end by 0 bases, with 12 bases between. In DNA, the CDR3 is TGTGCCAGCAGTTTACTTGCGGCTAGCACAGATACGCAGTATTTT. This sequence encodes CASSLLAASTDTQYF.

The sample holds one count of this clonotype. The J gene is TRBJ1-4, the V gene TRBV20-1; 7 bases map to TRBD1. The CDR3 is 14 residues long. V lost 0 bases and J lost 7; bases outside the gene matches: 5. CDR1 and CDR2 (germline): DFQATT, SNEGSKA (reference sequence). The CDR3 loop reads CSARDAQGVEKLFF. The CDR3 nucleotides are TGCAGTGCTAGAGATGCTCAGGGGGTTGAAAAACTGTTTTTT.

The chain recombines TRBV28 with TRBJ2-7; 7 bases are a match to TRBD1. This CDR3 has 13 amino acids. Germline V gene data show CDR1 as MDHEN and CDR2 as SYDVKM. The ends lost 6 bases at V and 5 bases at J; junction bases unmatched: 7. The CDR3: CASRTGRFNEQYF. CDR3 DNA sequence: TGTGCCAGCAGGACAGGGCGTTTCAACGAGCAGTACTTC.

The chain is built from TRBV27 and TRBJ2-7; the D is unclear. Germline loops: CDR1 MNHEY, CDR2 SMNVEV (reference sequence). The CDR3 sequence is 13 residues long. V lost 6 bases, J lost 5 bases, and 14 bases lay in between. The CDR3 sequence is CASRPPGSHEQYF. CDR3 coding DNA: TGTGCCAGCAGGCCCCCGGGTAGCCACGAGCAGTACTTC.

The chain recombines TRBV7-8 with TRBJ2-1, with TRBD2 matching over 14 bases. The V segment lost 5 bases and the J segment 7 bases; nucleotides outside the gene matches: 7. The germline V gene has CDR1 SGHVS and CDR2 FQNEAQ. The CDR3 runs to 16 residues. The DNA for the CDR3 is TGTGCCAGCAGCCCAACGGGACTAGCGGGAGTGAATGAGCAGTTCTTC. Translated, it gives CASSPTGLAGVNEQFF.

The CDR3 region has the DNA TGCAGTGCCCCCCCGGCGCGCGGGGTTAGCTCCTACAATGAGCAGTTCTTC. This encodes CSAPPARGVSSYNEQFF. V is TRBV20-1 and J is TRBJ2-1; D possibly corresponds to TRBD2 (6 bases). Germline CDR1 DFQATT, CDR2 SNEGSKA (reference sequence). The CDR3 consists of 17 residues. The V end lost 6 bases, the J end lost 0 bases, and 21 bases lay between the germline ends.

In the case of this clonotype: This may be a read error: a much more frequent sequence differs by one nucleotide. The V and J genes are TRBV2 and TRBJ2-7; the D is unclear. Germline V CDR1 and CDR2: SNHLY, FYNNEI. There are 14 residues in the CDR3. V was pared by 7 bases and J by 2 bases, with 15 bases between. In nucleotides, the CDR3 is TGTGCCAGCATCGGTCATGACGTTACCTACGAGCAGTACTTC. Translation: CASIGHDVTYEQYF. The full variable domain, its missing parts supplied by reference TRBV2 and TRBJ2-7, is EPEVTQTPSHQVTQMGQEVILRCVPISNHLYFYWYRQILGQKVEFLVSFYNNEISEKSEIFDDQFSVERPDGSNFTLKIRSTKLEDSAMYFCASIGHDVTYEQYFGPGTRLTVT.

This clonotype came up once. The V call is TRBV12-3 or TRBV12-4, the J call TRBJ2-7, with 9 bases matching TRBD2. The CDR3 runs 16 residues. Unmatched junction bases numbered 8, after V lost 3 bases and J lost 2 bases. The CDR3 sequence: CASSFLAGPETYEQYF. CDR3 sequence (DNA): TGTGCCAGCAGTTTCCTAGCGGGACCGGAGACCTACGAGCAGTACTTC.

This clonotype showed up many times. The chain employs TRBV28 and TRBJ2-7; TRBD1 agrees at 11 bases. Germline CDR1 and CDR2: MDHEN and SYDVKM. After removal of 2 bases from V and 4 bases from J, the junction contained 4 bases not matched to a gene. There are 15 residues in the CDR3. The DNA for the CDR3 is TGTGCCAGCAGTTTAATGGACAGGGGGCTATACGAGCAGTACTTC. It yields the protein CASSLMDRGLYEQYF.

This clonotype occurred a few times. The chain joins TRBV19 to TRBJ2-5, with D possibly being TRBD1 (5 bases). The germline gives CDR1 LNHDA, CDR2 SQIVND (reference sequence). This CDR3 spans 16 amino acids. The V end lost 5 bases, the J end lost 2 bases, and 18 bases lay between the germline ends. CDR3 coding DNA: TGTGCCAGTAGTCTACGACAAAGGACAAGTCAAGAGACCCAGTACTTC. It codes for CASSLRQRTSQETQYF.

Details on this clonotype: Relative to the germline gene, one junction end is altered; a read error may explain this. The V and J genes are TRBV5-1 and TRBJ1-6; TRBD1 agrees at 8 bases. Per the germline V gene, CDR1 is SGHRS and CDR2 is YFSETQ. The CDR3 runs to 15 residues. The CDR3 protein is CASSLAGGSDSSLHF. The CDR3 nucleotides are TGCGCCAGCAGCTTGGCAGGGGGCAGTGATTCATCCCTCCACTTT.